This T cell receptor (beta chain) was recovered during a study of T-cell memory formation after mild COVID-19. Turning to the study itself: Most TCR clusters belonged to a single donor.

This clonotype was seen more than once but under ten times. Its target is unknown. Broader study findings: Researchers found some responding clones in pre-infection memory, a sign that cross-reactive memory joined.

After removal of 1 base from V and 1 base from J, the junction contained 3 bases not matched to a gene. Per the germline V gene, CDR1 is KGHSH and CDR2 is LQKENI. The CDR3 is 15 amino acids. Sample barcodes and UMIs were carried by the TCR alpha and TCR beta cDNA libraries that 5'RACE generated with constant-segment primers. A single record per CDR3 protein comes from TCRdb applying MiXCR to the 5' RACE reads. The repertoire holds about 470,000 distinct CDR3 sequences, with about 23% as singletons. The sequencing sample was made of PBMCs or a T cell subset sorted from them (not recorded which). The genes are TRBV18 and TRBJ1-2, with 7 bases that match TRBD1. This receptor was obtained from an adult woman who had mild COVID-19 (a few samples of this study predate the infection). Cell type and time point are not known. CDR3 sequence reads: CASSPLGTDNYGYTF. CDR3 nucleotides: TGTGCCAGCTCACCACTCGGGACAGATAACTATGGCTACACCTTC.